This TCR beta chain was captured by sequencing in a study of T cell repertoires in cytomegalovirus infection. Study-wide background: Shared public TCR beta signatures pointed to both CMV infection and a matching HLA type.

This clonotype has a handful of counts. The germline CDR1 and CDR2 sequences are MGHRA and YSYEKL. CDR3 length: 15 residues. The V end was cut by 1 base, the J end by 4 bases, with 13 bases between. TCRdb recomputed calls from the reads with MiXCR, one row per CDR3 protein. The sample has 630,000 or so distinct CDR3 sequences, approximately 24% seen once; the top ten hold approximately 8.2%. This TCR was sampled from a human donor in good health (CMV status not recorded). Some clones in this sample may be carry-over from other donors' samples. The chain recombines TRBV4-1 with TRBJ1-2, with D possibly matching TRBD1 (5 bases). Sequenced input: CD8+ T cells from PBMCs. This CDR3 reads CASSQGDGGVYGYTF. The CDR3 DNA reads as TGCGCCAGCAGCCAAGGGGACGGAGGGGTCTATGGCTACACCTTC.